A selection of T cell receptor beta chains follows, all from one sample in a study of beta chain features in type 1 diabetes. Using immunoSEQ multiplex PCR, the repertoire was profiled, and TCRdb retains in-frame clones only, with some absent. This table holds around 250,000 clones, 14% found once. Source material: naive CD4+ T cells from blood. The origin of the receptors is a woman aged 40 to 50 in good health. Both conserved end residues are part of each CDR3. D genes are given only for firm matches. Size is omitted from some rows. Given values are once, few, many or a class for expanded clones.

size | J | D | V | DNA | CDR3
. | TRBJ2-7 | TRBD2 | TRBV2 | TGTGCCAGCAGTGAAGGGCTAGCGGGGGTCTACGAGCAGTACTTC | CASSEGLAGVYEQYF
. | TRBJ1-5 | TRBD1 | TRBV18 | TGTGCCAGCTCACCCCGGCAGCAGGGGGTAAGGGGAGATCAGCCCCAGCATTTT | CASSPRQQGVRGDQPQHF
. | TRBJ2-1 | TRBD1 | TRBV4-3 | TGCGCCAGCAGCCAAGGGGTAGGACAGGGGCGGAATGAGCAGTTCTTC | CASSQGVGQGRNEQFF
. | TRBJ2-7 | TRBD1 | TRBV7-9 | TGTGCCAGCAGCTTAGCTCTCGTGAGGGACAGGGCCTACGAGCAGTACTTC | CASSLALVRDRAYEQYF
. | TRBJ2-7 | . | TRBV7-4 | TGTGCCAGCAGCCTAAGGGGTTACGAGCAGTACTTC | CASSLRGYEQYF
. | TRBJ2-7 | TRBD1 | TRBV6-1 | TGTGCCAGCAGACTCGGACAGGGCTACGAGCAGTACTTC | CASRLGQGYEQYF
. | TRBJ1-6 | . | TRBV6-6 | TGTGCCAGCAGTTACTCCCTCCGTGGGCATAATTCACCCCTCCACTTT | CASSYSLRGHNSPLHF
few | TRBJ2-5 | . | TRBV5-6 | TGTGCCAGCAGCTTGACAGGGACTATTGAGCAGTACTTC | CASSLTGTIEQYF
. | TRBJ1-1 | . | TRBV7-9 | TGTGCCAGCAGGGGGGGGGCAGCAAACACTGAAGCTTTCTTT | CASRGGAANTEAFF
. | TRBJ2-7 | . | TRBV6-5 | TGTGCCAGCAGTTCCACTGCTTTCTCCTACGAGCAGTACTTC | CASSSTAFSYEQYF
. | TRBJ2-3 | . | TRBV5-1 | TGCGCCAGCAGCTTGGCCCGGGGAAGGGGCACAGATACGCAGTATTTT | CASSLARGRGTDTQYF
. | TRBJ1-5 | TRBD1 | TRBV18 | TGTGCCAGCTCACCACCGGGACAGGGGGCGCGAAGCAATCAGCCCCAGCATTTT | CASSPPGQGARSNQPQHF
few | TRBJ1-6 | TRBD1 | TRBV27 | TGTGCCAGCAGTTATAGGGACAGGGGTAATTCACCCCTCCACTTT | CASSYRDRGNSPLHF
few | TRBJ2-7 | TRBD1 | TRBV11-2 | TGTGCCAGCAGCTTAGGGACAGGGGCCTACGAGCAGTACTTC | CASSLGTGAYEQYF
. | TRBJ1-2 | . | TRBV25-1 | TGTGCCAGCAGTGAACCGCACAGAAGCTATGGCTACACCTTC | CASSEPHRSYGYTF
few | TRBJ1-2 | TRBD1 | TRBV10-3 | TGTGCCATCAGTCGAGCCGCCGGACAGGGCTATGGCTACACCTTC | CAISRAAGQGYGYTF
. | TRBJ1-6 | TRBD1 | TRBV4-2 | TGTGCCAGCAGCCAAACAGGGACAGGCTTTTCCTCACCCCTCCACTTT | CASSQTGTGFSSPLHF
few | TRBJ1-1 | TRBD1 | TRBV29-1 | TGCAGCGGGAGGACAGGGGGCGGGTACACTGAAGCTTTCTTT | CSGRTGGGYTEAFF
few | TRBJ2-1 | . | TRBV9 | TGTGCCAGCAGCGTCAGTAGTGGGGGCGAGCAGTTCTTC | CASSVSSGGEQFF
few | TRBJ1-1 | . | TRBV5-1 | TGCGCCAGCAGCCGGGAGGGGCACACTGAAGCTTTCTTT | CASSREGHTEAFF
. | TRBJ1-1 | . | TRBV11-2 | TGTGCCAGCAGCTTAGATCGTAACGCTCCTCAGGTGGAAGCTTTCTTT | CASSLDRNAPQVEAFF
. | TRBJ2-2 | TRBD1 | TRBV10-3 | TGTGCCAGCGCAGGGACAGAGAACACCGGGGAGCTGTTTTTT | CASAGTENTGELFF
few | TRBJ2-7 | . | TRBV18 | TGTGCCAGCTCATCACAACGGGGAGAGGCCTACGAGCAGTACTTC | CASSSQRGEAYEQYF
. | TRBJ1-1 | TRBD1 | TRBV5-1 | TGCGCCAGCAGCACCGGACAGGGAGTCGCTGAAGCTTTCTTT | CASSTGQGVAEAFF
. | TRBJ2-1 | . | TRBV7-2 | TGTGCCAGCAGGGACTCCGACGATAGCTCCTACAATGAGCAGTTCTTC | CASRDSDDSSYNEQFF
few | TRBJ2-3 | TRBD2 | TRBV7-2 | TGTGCCAGCAGCTTAGAGTTAGCGGGAACAGATACGCAGTATTTT | CASSLELAGTDTQYF
. | TRBJ1-2 | . | TRBV2 | TGTGCCAGCAGTGAAGCGGGAGTATATGGCTACACCTTC | CASSEAGVYGYTF
few | TRBJ1-2 | TRBD1 | TRBV18 | TGTGCCAGCTCACAACAGGGGGCCTATGGCTACACCTTC | CASSQQGAYGYTF
few | TRBJ2-5 | TRBD1 | TRBV5-1 | TGCGCCAGCAGCTTTGGGACAGCTGCCCAAGAGACCCAGTACTTC | CASSFGTAAQETQYF
. | TRBJ1-4 | TRBD1 | TRBV18 | TGTGCCAGCTCACCGATTGAAGGGGGCGTAAGGGAAAAACTGTTTTTT | CASSPIEGGVREKLFF
. | TRBJ2-7 | TRBD1 | TRBV13 | TGTGCCAGCAGCTCCAGGGGGCCGGCTTACGAGCAGTACTTC | CASSSRGPAYEQYF
many | TRBJ2-5 | TRBD2 | TRBV14 | TGTGCCAGCAGCCAAGAAGGACTAGTGGCCCAGTACTTC | CASSQEGLVAQYF
. | TRBJ2-1 | . | TRBV11-2 | TGTGCCAGCAGCTTAGATCAGGGCAGGGTTGGGTTCTTC | CASSLDQGRVGFF
. | TRBJ2-7 | . | TRBV9 | TGTGCCAGCAGCGTAGGGACGGAGGCCTACGAGCAGTACTTC | CASSVGTEAYEQYF
. | TRBJ1-5 | TRBD1 | TRBV6-1 | TGTGCCAGCAGTCGGACAGGCCCGGAGCATTTT | CASSRTGPEHF
. | TRBJ2-4 | TRBD1 | TRBV18 | TGTGCCAGCTCCGGGACAGAAAAAAACATTCAGTACTTC | CASSGTEKNIQYF
few | TRBJ1-6 | . | TRBV21-1 | TGTGCCAGCAGCGGTGATGGCACAGTTAATTCACCCCTCCACTTT | CASSGDGTVNSPLHF
. | TRBJ1-1 | . | TRBV21-1 | TGTGCCAGCAGCAAATTCGGGGCAGGGGACATGAACACTGAAGCTTTCTTT | CASSKFGAGDMNTEAFF
few | TRBJ1-1 | . | TRBV19 | TGTGCCAGTAAGGGGGGGTTGTCCGACAGGAACACTGAAGCTTTCTTT | CASKGGLSDRNTEAFF
few | TRBJ2-5 | TRBD1 | TRBV29-1 | TGCAGCGTTGGACAGGGGGTCAAAGAGACCCAGTACTTC | CSVGQGVKETQYF
. | TRBJ2-5 | . | TRBV7-9 | TGTGCCAGCAGCTCAATACAGGGAAACCAAGAGACCCAGTACTTC | CASSSIQGNQETQYF
few | TRBJ2-7 | TRBD1 | TRBV6-6 | TGTGCCAGCAGCTCACCGGGACAGAGCTACGAGCAGTACTTC | CASSSPGQSYEQYF
few | TRBJ2-1 | . | TRBV5-1 | TGCGCCAGCAGCTTGGGCGGGCCAAGGGTCAGTAACAATGAGCAGTTCTTC | CASSLGGPRVSNNEQFF
. | TRBJ2-7 | . | TRBV5-1 | TGCGCCAGCAGCTCGGGGGGACAGGCCTACGAGCAGTACTTC | CASSSGGQAYEQYF
. | TRBJ1-2 | . | TRBV5-1 | TGCGCCAGCAGCTTGCAAACGGTTGACTATGGCTACACCTTC | CASSLQTVDYGYTF
. | TRBJ2-1 | . | TRBV5-1 | TGCGCCAGCAGCTCCCCCGGGGACAATGAGCGGTTCTTC | CASSSPGDNERFF
few | TRBJ2-7 | TRBD1 | TRBV6-1 | TGTGCCAGCAGTGAAAGGGGACAGGGGCCCTACGAGCAGTACTTC | CASSERGQGPYEQYF
. | TRBJ2-2 | TRBD2 | TRBV5-4 | TGTGCCAGCAGCCTGGGTCTAGCGGGGGAGAGAGGGGAGCTGTTTTTT | CASSLGLAGERGELFF